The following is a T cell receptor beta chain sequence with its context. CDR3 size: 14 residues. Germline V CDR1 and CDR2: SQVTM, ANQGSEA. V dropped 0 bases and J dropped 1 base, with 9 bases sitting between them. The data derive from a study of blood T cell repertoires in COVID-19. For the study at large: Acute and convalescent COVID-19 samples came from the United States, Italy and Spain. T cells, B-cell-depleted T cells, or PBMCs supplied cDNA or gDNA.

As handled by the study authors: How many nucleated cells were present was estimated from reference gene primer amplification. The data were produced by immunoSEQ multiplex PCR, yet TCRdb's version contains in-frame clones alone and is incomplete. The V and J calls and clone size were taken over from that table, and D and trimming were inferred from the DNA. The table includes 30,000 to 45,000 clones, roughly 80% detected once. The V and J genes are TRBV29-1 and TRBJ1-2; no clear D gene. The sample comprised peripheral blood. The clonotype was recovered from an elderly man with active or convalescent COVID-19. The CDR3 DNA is TGCAGCGTTGAAGATTACAGAAGTAACTATGGCTACACCTTC. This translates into CSVEDYRSNYGYTF.